The T cell receptor beta chain under discussion was sequenced for a study of blood T cell repertoires in COVID-19. For the study at large: Sites in the United States, Italy and Spain provided acute and convalescent COVID-19 samples.

Participant ages covered roughly 18 to 89 years across around 25 US areas. Self-reported history from a screening survey and questionnaire set each donor's cohort. The CDR3 has 15 amino acids. With 4 bases clipped from V and 10 bases from J, the junction kept 13 bases outside the gene matches. Looked up from germline, CDR1 is MGHRA and CDR2 is YSYEKL. The authors' processing: By means of reference gene primer amplification, nucleated cell counts were estimated. Assay: immunoSEQ multiplex PCR; the TCRdb copy retains only in-frame clones and omits some. The DNA gave D and trimming, while V, J and clone size come from that table. The profile shows 300,000 to 450,000 clones, 80% to 90% of them singletons.

Sequencing was performed on PBMCs or T cells enriched from blood (not recorded which). This clonotype was sampled from a man aged 40-49 years in a cohort exposed to, infected with or recovered from COVID-19 (not recorded which). The chain recombines TRBV4-1 with TRBJ2-1, with 7 bases that match TRBD2. CDR3 sequence: CASSLSGLPSGEQFF. CDR3 sequence (DNA): TGCGCCAGCAGCCTTTCGGGGCTTCCTAGCGGCGAGCAGTTCTTC.